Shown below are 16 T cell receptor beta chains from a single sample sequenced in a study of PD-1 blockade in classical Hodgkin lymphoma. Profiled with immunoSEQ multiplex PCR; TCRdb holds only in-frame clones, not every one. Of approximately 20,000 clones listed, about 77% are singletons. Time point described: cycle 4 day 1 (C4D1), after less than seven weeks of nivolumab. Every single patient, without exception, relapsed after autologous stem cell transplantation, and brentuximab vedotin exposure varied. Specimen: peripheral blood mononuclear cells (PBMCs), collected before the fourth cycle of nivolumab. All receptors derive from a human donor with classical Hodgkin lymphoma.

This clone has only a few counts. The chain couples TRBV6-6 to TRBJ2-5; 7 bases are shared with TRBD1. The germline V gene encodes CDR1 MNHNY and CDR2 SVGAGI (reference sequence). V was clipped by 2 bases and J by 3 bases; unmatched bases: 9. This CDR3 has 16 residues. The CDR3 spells CASSYVKGTVKETQYF. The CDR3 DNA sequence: TGTGCCAGCAGTTACGTTAAAGGGACAGTCAAAGAGACCCAGTACTTC.

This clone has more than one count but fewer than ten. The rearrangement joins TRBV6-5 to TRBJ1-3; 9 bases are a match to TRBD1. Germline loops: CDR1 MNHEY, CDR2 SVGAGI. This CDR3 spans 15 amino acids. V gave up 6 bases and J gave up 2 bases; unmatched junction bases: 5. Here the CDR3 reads CASSRDRVPGNTIYF. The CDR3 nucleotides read TGTGCCAGCAGCCGGGACAGGGTACCTGGAAACACCATATATTTT.

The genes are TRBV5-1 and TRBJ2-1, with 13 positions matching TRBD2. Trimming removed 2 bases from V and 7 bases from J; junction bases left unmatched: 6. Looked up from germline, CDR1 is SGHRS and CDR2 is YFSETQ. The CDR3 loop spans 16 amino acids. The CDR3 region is CASSFSATSGRNEQFF. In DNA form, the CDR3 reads TGCGCCAGCAGCTTTTCAGCGACTAGCGGGAGGAATGAGCAGTTCTTC.

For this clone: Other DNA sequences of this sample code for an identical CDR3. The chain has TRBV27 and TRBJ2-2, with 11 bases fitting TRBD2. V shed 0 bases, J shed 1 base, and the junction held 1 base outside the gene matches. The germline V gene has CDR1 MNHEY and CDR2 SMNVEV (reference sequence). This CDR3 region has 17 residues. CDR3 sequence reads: CASSLSSGGVNTGELFF. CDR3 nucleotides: TGTGCCAGCAGTTTATCTAGCGGGGGGGTGAACACCGGGGAGCTGTTTTTT.

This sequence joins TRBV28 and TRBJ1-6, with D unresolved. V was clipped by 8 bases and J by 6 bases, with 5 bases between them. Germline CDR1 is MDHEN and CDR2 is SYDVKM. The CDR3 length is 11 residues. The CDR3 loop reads CASVSNSPLHF. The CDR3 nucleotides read TGTGCCAGCGTCTCTAATTCACCCCTCCACTTT.

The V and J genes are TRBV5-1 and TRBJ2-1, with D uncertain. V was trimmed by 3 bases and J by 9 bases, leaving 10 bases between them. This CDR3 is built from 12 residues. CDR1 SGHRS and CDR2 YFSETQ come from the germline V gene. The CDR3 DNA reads TGCGCCAGCAGCTACGCCTTGGGTGAGCAGTTCTTC. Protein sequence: CASSYALGEQFF.

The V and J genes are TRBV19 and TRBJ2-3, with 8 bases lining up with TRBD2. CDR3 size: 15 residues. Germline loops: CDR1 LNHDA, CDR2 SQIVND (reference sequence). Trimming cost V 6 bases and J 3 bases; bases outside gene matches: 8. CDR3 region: CASRETGLGTDTQYF. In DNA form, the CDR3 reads TGTGCCAGTAGGGAGACGGGACTAGGGACAGATACGCAGTATTTT. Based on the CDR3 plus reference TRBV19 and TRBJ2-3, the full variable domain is DGGITQSPKYLFRKEGQNVTLSCEQNLNHDAMYWYRQDPGQGLRLIYYSQIVNDFQKGDIAEGYSVSREKKESFPLTVTSAQKNPTAFYLCASRETGLGTDTQYFGPGTRLTVL.

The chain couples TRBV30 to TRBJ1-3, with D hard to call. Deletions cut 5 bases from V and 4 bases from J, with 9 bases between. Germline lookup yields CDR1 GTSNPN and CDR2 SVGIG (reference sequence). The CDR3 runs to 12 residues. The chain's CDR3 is CAWGQGGNTIYF. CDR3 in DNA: TGTGCCTGGGGGCAAGGGGGAAACACCATATATTTT.

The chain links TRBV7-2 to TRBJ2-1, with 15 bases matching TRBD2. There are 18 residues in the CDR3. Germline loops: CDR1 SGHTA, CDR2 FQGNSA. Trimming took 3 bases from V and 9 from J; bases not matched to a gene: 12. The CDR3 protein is CASSLGLAGGTAGSEQFF. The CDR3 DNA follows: TGTGCCAGCAGCTTGGGACTAGCGGGAGGTACAGCGGGGAGTGAGCAGTTCTTC.

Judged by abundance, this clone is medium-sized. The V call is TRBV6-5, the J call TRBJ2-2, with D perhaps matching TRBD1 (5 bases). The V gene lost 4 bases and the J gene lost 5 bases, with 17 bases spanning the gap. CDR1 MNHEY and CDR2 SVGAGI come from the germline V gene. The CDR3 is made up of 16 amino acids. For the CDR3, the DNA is TGTGCCAGCAGTTCGACAATAACCACAGGAACCGGGGAGCTGTTTTTT. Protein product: CASSSTITTGTGELFF.

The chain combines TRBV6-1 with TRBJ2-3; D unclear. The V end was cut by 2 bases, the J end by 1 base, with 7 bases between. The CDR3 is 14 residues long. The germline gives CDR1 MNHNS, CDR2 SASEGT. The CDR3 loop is CASSEQRGTDTQYF. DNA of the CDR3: TGTGCCAGCAGTGAACAACGGGGCACAGATACGCAGTATTTT.

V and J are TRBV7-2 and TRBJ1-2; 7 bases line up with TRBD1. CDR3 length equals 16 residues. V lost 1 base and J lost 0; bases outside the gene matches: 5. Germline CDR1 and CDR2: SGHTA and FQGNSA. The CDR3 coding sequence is TGTGCCAGCAGCTTAGATGCCGGGACAGCTAACTATGGCTACACCTTC. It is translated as CASSLDAGTANYGYTF.

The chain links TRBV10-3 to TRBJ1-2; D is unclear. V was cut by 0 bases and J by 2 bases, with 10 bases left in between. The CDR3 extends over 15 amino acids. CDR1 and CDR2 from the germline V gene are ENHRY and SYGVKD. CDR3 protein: CAISESIPSNYGYTF. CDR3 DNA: TGTGCCATCAGTGAGTCGATACCGAGCAACTATGGCTACACCTTC.

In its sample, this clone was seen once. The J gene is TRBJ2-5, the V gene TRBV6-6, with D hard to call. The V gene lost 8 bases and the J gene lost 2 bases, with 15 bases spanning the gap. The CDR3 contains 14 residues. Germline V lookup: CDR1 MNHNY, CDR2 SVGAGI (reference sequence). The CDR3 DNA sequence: TGTGCCAGCTGTCCAGGTGGTGGGCAAGAGACCCAGTACTTC. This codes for CASCPGGGQETQYF.

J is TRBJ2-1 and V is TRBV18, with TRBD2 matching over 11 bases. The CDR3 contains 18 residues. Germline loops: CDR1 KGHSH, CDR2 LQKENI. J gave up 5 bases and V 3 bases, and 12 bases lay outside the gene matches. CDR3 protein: CASSPTSGEIPPNNEQFF. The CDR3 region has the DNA TGTGCCAGCTCACCGACTAGCGGGGAAATCCCACCAAACAATGAGCAGTTCTTC.

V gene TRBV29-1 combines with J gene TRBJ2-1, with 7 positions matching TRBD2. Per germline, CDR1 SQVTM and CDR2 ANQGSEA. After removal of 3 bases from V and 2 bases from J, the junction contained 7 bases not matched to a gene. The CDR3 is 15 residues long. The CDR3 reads CSVDVRGDPYNEQFF. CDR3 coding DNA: TGCAGCGTTGATGTTCGGGGGGACCCCTACAATGAGCAGTTCTTC.